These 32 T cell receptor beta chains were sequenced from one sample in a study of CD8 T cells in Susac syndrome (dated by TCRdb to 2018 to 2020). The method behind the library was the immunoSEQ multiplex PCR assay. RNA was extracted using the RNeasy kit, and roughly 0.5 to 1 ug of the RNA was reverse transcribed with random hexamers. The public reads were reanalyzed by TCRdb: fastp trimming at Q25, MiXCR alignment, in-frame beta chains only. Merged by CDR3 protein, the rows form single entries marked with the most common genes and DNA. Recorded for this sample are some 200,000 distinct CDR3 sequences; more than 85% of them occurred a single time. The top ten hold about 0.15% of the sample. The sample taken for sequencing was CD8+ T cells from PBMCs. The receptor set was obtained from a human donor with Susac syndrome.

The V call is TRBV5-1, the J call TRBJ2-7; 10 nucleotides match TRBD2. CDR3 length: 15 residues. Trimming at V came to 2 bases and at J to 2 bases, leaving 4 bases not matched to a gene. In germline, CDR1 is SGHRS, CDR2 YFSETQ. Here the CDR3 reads CASSFASGSAYEQYF. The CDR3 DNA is TGCGCCAGCAGCTTTGCTAGCGGGAGTGCCTACGAGCAGTACTTC.

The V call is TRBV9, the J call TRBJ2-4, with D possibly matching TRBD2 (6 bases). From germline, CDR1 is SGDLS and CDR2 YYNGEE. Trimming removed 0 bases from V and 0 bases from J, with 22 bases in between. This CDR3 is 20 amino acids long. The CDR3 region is CASSVGPIPGLGKAKNIQYF. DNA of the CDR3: TGTGCCAGCAGCGTAGGACCGATCCCGGGACTTGGGAAAGCCAAAAACATTCAGTACTTC.

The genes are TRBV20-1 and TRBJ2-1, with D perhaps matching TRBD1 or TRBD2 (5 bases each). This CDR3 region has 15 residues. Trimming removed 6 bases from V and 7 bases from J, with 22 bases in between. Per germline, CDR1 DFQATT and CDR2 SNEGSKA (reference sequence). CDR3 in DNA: TGCAGTGCACAGAGATCGGGACCAAGAAGGAATGAGCAGTTCTTC. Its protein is CSAQRSGPRRNEQFF.

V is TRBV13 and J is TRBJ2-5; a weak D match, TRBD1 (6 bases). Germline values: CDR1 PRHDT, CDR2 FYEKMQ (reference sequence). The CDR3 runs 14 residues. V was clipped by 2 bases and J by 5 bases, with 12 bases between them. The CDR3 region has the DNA TGTGCCAGCAGCTTACTCAACAGGGCGGAGACCCAGTACTTC. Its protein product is CASSLLNRAETQYF.

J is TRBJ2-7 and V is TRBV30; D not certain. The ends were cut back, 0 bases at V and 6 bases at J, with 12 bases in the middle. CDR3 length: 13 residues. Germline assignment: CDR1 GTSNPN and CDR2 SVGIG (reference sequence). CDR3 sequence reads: CAWSVGGAREQYF. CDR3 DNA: TGTGCCTGGAGTGTGGGTGGTGCTCGCGAGCAGTACTTC.

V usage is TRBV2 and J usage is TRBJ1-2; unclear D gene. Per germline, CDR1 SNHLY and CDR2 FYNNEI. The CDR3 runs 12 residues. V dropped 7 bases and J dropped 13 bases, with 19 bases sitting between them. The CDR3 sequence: CASKKSSEGSTF. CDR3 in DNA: TGTGCCAGCAAAAAGAGCAGTGAGGGTTCCACCTTC. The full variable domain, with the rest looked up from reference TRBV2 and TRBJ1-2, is EPEVTQTPSHQVTQMGQEVILRCVPISNHLYFYWYRQILGQKVEFLVSFYNNEISEKSEIFDDQFSVERPDGSNFTLKIRSTKLEDSAMYFCASKKSSEGSTFGSGTRLTVV.

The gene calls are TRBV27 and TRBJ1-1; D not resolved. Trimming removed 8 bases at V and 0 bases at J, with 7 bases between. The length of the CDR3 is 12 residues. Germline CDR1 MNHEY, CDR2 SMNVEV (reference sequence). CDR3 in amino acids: CASFSMNTEAFF. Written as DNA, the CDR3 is TGTGCCAGCTTCAGTATGAACACTGAAGCTTTCTTT.

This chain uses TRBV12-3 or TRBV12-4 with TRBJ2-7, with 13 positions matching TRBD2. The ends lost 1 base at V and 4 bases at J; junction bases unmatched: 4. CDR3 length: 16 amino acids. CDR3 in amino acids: CASSLGGTSGVYEQYF. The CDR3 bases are TGTGCCAGCAGTTTAGGTGGGACTAGCGGGGTTTACGAGCAGTACTTC.

DNA for the CDR3: TGTGCCAGCAGTGATCCACCGGGACAGGGGACTAGCGGGAGGATTTACAATGAGCAGTTCTTC. It codes for CASSDPPGQGTSGRIYNEQFF. This sequence joins TRBV2 and TRBJ2-1; 15 bases agree with TRBD2. The trim removed 3 bases at V and 4 bases at J, leaving 16 bases unmatched. The germline gives CDR1 SNHLY, CDR2 FYNNEI. The CDR3 runs to 21 residues.

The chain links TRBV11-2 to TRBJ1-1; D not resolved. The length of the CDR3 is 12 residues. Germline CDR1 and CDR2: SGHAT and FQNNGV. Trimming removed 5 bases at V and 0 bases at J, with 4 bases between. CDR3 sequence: CASSTMNTEAFF. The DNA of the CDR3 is TGTGCCAGCAGCACCATGAACACTGAAGCTTTCTTT.

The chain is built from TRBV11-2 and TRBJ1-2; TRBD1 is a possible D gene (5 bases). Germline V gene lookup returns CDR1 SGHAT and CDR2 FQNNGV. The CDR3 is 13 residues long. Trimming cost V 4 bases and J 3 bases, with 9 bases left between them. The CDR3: CASSSGTDYGYTF. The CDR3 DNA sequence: TGTGCCAGCAGCTCCGGGACGGACTATGGCTACACCTTC.

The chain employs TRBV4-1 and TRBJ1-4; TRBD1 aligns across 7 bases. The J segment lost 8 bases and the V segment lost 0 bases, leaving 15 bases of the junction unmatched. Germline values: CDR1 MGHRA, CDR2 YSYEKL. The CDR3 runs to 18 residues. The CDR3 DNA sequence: TGCGCCAGCAGCCAAGAAAGACTAGGGGGCTTGGGTAAAGAAAAACTGTTTTTT. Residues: CASSQERLGGLGKEKLFF.

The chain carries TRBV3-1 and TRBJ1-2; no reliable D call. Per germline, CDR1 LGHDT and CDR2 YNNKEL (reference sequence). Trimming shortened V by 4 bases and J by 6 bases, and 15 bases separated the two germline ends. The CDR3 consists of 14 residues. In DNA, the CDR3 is TGTGCCAGCAGCCCCGGACTGCTTGGCGATGGCTACACCTTC. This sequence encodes CASSPGLLGDGYTF.

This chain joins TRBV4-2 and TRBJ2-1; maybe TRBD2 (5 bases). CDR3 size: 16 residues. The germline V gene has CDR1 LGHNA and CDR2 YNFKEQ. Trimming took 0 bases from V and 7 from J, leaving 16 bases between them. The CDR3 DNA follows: TGTGCCAGCAGCCAAGATCTACCGGCTACGGGGAATGAGCAGTTCTTC. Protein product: CASSQDLPATGNEQFF.

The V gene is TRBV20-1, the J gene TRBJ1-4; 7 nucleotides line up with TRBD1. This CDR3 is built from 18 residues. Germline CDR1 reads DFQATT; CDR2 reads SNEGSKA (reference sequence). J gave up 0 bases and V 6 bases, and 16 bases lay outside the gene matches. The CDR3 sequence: CSAFYLTRDRSTNEKLFF. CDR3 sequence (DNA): TGCAGTGCCTTTTATTTAACACGGGACAGATCAACTAATGAAAAACTGTTTTTT.

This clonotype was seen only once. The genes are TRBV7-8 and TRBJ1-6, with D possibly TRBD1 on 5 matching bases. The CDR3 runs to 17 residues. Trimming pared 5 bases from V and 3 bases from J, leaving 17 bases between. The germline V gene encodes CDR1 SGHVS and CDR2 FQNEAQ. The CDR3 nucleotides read TGTGCCAGCAGCCCAGTGTGGGAGGGACTCTATAATTCACCCCTCCACTTT. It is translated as CASSPVWEGLYNSPLHF.

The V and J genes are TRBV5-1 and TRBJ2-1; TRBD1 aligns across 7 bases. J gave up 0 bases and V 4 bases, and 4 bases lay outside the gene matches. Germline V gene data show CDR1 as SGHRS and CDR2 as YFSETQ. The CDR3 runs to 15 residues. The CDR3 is CASSGDSLSYNEQFF. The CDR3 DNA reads TGCGCCAGCAGCGGGGACAGTCTCTCCTACAATGAGCAGTTCTTC.

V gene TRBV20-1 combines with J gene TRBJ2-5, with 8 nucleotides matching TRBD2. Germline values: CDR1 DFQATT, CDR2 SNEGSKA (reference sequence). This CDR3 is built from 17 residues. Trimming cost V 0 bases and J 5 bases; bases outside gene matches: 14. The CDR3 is CSARDQASGWSPETQYF. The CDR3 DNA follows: TGCAGTGCTAGAGATCAGGCTAGCGGGTGGTCCCCGGAGACCCAGTACTTC.

CDR3 sequence (DNA): TGTGCCAGCAGTCTCGGACGGGGTGGGCCCCAGCATTTT. This encodes CASSLGRGGPQHF. V is TRBV27 and J is TRBJ1-5; D call uncertain. Per the germline V gene, CDR1 is MNHEY and CDR2 is SMNVEV (reference sequence). Trimming removed 5 bases from V and 9 bases from J, with 14 bases in between. CDR3 length equals 13 residues.

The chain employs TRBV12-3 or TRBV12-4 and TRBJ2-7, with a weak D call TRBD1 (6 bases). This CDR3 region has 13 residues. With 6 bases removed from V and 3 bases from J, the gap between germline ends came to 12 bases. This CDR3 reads CASSLTGDYEQYF. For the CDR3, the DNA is TGTGCCAGCAGCTTGACAGGTGACTACGAGCAGTACTTC.

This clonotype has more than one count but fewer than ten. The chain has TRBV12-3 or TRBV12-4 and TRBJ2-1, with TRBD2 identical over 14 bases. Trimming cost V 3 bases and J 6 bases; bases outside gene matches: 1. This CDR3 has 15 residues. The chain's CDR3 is CASSFGTSGSNEQFF. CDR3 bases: TGTGCCAGCAGTTTCGGGACTAGCGGGAGCAATGAGCAGTTCTTC.

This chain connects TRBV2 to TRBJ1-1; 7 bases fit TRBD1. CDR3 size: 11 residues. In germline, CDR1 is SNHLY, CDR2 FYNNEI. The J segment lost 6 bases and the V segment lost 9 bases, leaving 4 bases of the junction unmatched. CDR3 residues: CARTGSAEAFF. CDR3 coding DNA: TGTGCCAGGACAGGGTCGGCTGAAGCTTTCTTT.

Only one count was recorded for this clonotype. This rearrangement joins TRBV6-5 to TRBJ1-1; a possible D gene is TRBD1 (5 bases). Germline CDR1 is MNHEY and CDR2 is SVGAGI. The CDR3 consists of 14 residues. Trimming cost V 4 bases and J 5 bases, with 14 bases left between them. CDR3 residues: CASSSQGLGTEAFF. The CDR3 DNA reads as TGTGCCAGCAGTTCGCAGGGCTTGGGGACTGAAGCTTTCTTT.

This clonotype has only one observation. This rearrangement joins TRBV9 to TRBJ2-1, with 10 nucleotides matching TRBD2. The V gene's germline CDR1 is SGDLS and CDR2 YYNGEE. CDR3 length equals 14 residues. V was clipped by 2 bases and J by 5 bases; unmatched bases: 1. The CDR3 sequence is CASSVLAGDNEQFF. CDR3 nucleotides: TGTGCCAGCAGCGTTCTAGCGGGAGACAATGAGCAGTTCTTC. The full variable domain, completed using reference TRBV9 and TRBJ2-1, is DSGVTQTPKHLITATGQRVTLRCSPRSGDLSVYWYQQSLDQGLQFLIQYYNGEERAKGNILERFSAQQFPDLHSELNLSSLELGDSALYFCASSVLAGDNEQFFGPGTRLTVL.

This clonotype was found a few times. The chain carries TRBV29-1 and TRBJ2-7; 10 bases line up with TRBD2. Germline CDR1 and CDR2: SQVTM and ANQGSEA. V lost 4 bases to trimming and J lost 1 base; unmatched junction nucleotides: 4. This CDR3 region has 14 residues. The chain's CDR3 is CSVARTSGSYEQYF. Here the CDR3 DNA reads TGCAGCGTTGCCAGGACTAGCGGATCCTACGAGCAGTACTTC.

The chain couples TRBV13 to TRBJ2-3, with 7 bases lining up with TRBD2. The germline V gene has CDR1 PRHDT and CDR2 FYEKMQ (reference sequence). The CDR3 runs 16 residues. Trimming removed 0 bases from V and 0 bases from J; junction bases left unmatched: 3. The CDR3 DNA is TGTGCCAGCAGCTTAGGACGGGGGGTTAGCACAGATACGCAGTATTTT. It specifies CASSLGRGVSTDTQYF.

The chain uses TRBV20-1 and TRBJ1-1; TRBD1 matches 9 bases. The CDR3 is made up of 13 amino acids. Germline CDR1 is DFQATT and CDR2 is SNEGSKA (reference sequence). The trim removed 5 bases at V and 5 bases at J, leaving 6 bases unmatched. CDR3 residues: CSARGQGSTEAFF. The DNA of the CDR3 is TGCAGTGCTCGTGGACAGGGGAGTACTGAAGCTTTCTTT.

CDR3 sequence: CATTQGNQPQHF. CDR3 DNA sequence: TGTGCCACGACACAGGGAAATCAGCCCCAGCATTTT. The rearrangement joins TRBV19 to TRBJ1-5; TRBD1 is a possible D gene (6 bases). CDR1 is LNHDA, CDR2 SQIVND, per germline (reference sequence). Deletions cut 10 bases from V and 4 bases from J, with 11 bases between. CDR3 length: 12 residues.

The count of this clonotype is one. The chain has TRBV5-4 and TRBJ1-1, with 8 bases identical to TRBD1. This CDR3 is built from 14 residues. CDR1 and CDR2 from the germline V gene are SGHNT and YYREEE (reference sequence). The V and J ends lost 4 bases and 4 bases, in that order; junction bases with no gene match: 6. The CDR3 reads CASSQRTGGTEAFF. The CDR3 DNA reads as TGTGCCAGCAGCCAGCGTACAGGGGGCACTGAAGCTTTCTTT.

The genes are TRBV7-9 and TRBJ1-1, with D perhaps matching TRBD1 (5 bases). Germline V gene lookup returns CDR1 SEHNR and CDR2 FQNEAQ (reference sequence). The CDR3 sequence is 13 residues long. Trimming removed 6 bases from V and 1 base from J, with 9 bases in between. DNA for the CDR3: TGTGCCAGCAGTACAACAGGGAACACTGAAGCTTTCTTT. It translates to CASSTTGNTEAFF.

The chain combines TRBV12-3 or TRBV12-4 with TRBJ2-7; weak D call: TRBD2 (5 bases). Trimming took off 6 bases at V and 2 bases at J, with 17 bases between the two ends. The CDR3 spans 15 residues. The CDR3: CASSPEIEGAYEQYF. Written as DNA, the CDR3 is TGTGCCAGCAGCCCGGAGATCGAGGGCGCCTACGAGCAGTACTTC.

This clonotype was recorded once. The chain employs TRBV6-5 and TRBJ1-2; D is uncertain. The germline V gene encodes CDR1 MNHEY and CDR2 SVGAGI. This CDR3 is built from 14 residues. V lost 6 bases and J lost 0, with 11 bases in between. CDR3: CASRDTGTNYGYTF. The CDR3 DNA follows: TGTGCCAGCAGAGACACCGGGACTAACTATGGCTACACCTTC.